This TCR beta chain was profiled in a study of T cell repertoires in aging, cancer and after chemotherapy. Across the whole study: Roughly 8.9 million TCR reads were in the whole dataset. Study-wide points: Age-matched healthy donors had significantly more diverse, less clonal blood TCR repertoires than untreated cancer patients. In healthy donors, age-related TCR diversity loss mainly reflected lost richness.

A mixed TRB-A/B primer pool amplified rearranged TRB by multiplex touch-down PCR. Using its own MiXCR run on the multiplex PCR reads, TCRdb lists one record per CDR3 protein. The data show about 5,000 distinct CDR3 sequences, 30% to 35% seen once. TCR beta rearrangements were amplified from peripheral blood genomic DNA. Details on this clonotype: Its matching antigen is unknown.

V was clipped by 9 bases and J by 1 base, with 16 bases between them. CDR1 is SGHVS, CDR2 FNYEAQ, per germline. This CDR3 region has 15 residues. The sample taken for sequencing was blood. This TCR was sampled from a human donor with a blood cancer. The chain links TRBV7-6 to TRBJ1-5; possible D gene TRBD1, 6 bases. The CDR3 here is CARYSGARSNQPQHF. The CDR3 DNA is TGTGCCAGATATTCGGGGGCGCGAAGCAATCAGCCCCAGCATTTT.